These T cell receptor beta chains were read from a single sample in a study of T cells in Graves' hyperthyroidism and ophthalmopathy. MiXCR, applied by TCRdb to the multiplex PCR reads, yields one record per CDR3 protein. Of hundreds of thousands of distinct CDR3 sequences detected, under 45% appear once; the ten largest clones hold roughly 30%. The source material was blood. Every receptor here comes from a middle-aged woman with Graves' hyperthyroidism. Both conserved end residues are part of each CDR3. A D gene is named only where the DNA matches it firmly. Some rows have no size entry. The others give once, few or many, or a class for an expanded clone.

v_gene	j_gene	d_gene	abundance	CDR3nt	CDR3aa
TRBV29-1	TRBJ1-2	TRBD1	many	TGCAGCGTTCTAATTAACAGGGGTGGTGGTGGCTACACCTTC	CSVLINRGGGGYTF
TRBV7-2	TRBJ2-2	TRBD1	-	TGTGCCAGCAGCTTAAGGGGACAGGGGGCGAGTACCGGGGAGCTGTTTTTT	CASSLRGQGASTGELFF
TRBV20-1	TRBJ2-7	TRBD2	few	TGCAGTGCTATGGGGCTAGCGGGCCTCGAGCAGTACTTC	CSAMGLAGLEQYF
TRBV11-3	TRBJ2-7	-	-	TGTGCCAGCAGCTTAGACACCGGGGACATGGCAGATACGCAGTACTTC	CASSLDTGDMADTQYF
TRBV29-1	TRBJ2-5	-	-	TGCAGCGTTGTTCGGACAGAGGGTCTAGAGACCCAGTACTTC	CSVVRTEGLETQYF
TRBV12-3/TRBV12-4	TRBJ2-7	TRBD2	few	TGTGCCAGCAGTTTAACTAGCGGGAGCTGGTACGAGCAGTACTTC	CASSLTSGSWYEQYF
TRBV20-1	TRBJ1-4	-	many	TGCAGTGCTGATGGGGGGGGCATTGGTGAAAAACTGTTTTTT	CSADGGGIGEKLFF
TRBV24-1	TRBJ2-7	-	-	TGTGCCACCAGCGGGAAGTACTCCTACGAGCAGTACTTC	CATSGKYSYEQYF
TRBV5-6	TRBJ2-7	TRBD2	-	TGTGCCAGCAGCTTGGCGCGGGGGGTGAACACCGGGGAGCTGTACTTC	CASSLARGVNTGELYF
TRBV25-1	TRBJ1-1	-	-	TGTGCCAGCACTAAAGGAGCGGGCACTGAAGCTTTCTTT	CASTKGAGTEAFF
TRBV25-1	TRBJ2-5	TRBD2	few	TGTGCCAGCAGCCGAAACCCGGGACTAGGACAAGAGACCCAGTACTTC	CASSRNPGLGQETQYF
TRBV12-3/TRBV12-4	TRBJ1-4	TRBD1	few	TGTGCCAGCAGTATTTCAGGGGGTGAGGAACTGTTTTTT	CASSISGGEELFF
TRBV10-2	TRBJ1-4	-	-	TGCGCCAGCAGCACGGGACGGACGTACGCCTCTAATGAAAAACTGTTTTTT	CASSTGRTYASNEKLFF
TRBV5-4	TRBJ1-2	TRBD1	-	TGTGCCAGCAGCTTGGCCGGGACAGCCAGCTATGGCTACACCTTC	CASSLAGTASYGYTF
TRBV12-3/TRBV12-4	TRBJ1-5	-	-	TGTGCCAGCAGTTACCGGGGAGAACTTCAGCCCCAGCATTTT	CASSYRGELQPQHF
TRBV19	TRBJ2-7	TRBD2	-	TGTGCCAGTACTCAGCAAGCGGGATCCCTCTCCTACGAGCAGTACTTC	CASTQQAGSLSYEQYF
TRBV19	TRBJ1-4	-	many	TGTGCCAGCCAAAGGGACTCAACTAATGAAAAACTGTTTTTT	CASQRDSTNEKLFF
TRBV6-1	TRBJ1-2	-	-	TGTGCCAGCAGGAAGGGGGATGGCTACACCTTC	CASRKGDGYTF
TRBV20-1	TRBJ2-6	-	-	TGCAGTGCGACCGGGGCCAACGTCCTGACTTTC	CSATGANVLTF
TRBV11-1	TRBJ1-2	-	-	TGTGCCAGCAGAGTGACAGGTTCACAATATGGCTACACCTTC	CASRVTGSQYGYTF